Presented here are 18 T cell receptor beta chains from one specimen sequenced in a study of beta chain features in type 1 diabetes. Antigens for these TCRs are unknown. Isolated RNA was reverse transcribed in full, so expressed TCRB transcripts were sequenced. Clones were sequenced by immunoSEQ multiplex PCR, and TCRdb holds only the in-frame ones, with some missing. The sample lists around 600,000 clones; around an eighth were seen once. Study-level findings and limits: For Type 1 diabetes patients, all four CD4+ subsets carried TCRB CDR3s that were moderately but significantly shorter.

Sequenced sample: naive CD4+ T cells from blood. Every receptor here comes from a man aged 25-45 years with type 1 diabetes.

This clone came up a few times. V usage is TRBV28 and J usage is TRBJ2-1; D uncertain. CDR1 and CDR2 from the germline V gene are MDHEN and SYDVKM. Trimming removed 4 bases from V and 0 bases from J, with 13 bases in between. This CDR3 has 16 amino acids. The CDR3 region has the DNA TGTGCCAGCAGTTCCACCACGGCCAGCTCCTACAATGAGCAGTTCTTC. It specifies CASSSTTASSYNEQFF.

This chain links TRBV7-2 with TRBJ2-1; 7 bases map to TRBD2. The germline CDR1 and CDR2 sequences are SGHTA and FQGNSA. Trimming at V came to 2 bases and at J to 3 bases, leaving 10 bases not matched to a gene. The CDR3 consists of 17 residues. Written as DNA, the CDR3 is TGTGCCAGCAGCTTACGAAGCGGGCGGGGGTACTACAATGAGCAGTTCTTC. This encodes CASSLRSGRGYYNEQFF.

This clone has more than one count but fewer than ten. CDR3 region: CTRRKSYEQYF. CDR3 in DNA: TGCACCAGACGGAAATCCTACGAGCAGTACTTC. V usage is TRBV1 and J usage is TRBJ2-7. TRBV1 is tagged as a pseudogene. This CDR3 has 11 amino acids.

Only a few counts were recorded for this clone. The V call is TRBV7-2, the J call TRBJ2-7; the D gene is possibly TRBD1 (6 bases). The CDR3 has 16 amino acids. Trimming removed 2 bases at V and 6 bases at J, with 20 bases between. The germline V gene encodes CDR1 SGHTA and CDR2 FQGNSA. CDR3: CASSLTSTGGLIEQYF. CDR3 DNA sequence: TGTGCCAGCAGCTTAACGTCAACTGGGGGCCTCATCGAGCAGTACTTC.

The genes are TRBV19 and TRBJ2-1; maybe TRBD1 (5 bases). Germline V gene data show CDR1 as LNHDA and CDR2 as SQIVND (reference sequence). The V and J ends lost 3 bases and 4 bases respectively, with 10 bases between them. The CDR3 runs to 14 residues. The CDR3 loop is CASSMGLDYNEQFF. The CDR3 DNA reads TGTGCCAGTAGTATGGGGCTCGATTACAATGAGCAGTTCTTC.

This chain uses TRBV4-1 with TRBJ2-7; 7 nucleotides match TRBD1. J gave up 0 bases and V 0 bases, and 2 bases lay outside the gene matches. Looked up from germline, CDR1 is MGHRA and CDR2 is YSYEKL. There are 15 residues in the CDR3. The CDR3 loop reads CASSQDGTASYEQYF. DNA of the CDR3: TGCGCCAGCAGCCAAGATGGGACAGCCTCCTACGAGCAGTACTTC.

This clone was seen a handful of times. The chain carries TRBV4-1 and TRBJ2-3; D call uncertain. The V gene's germline CDR1 is MGHRA and CDR2 YSYEKL. This CDR3 comprises 14 residues. The germline V and J ends were trimmed by 5 bases and 3 bases, with 12 bases remaining between them. CDR3 amino acids: CASSSTSLTDTQYF. Here the CDR3 DNA reads TGCGCCAGCAGCTCCACTTCCTTAACAGATACGCAGTATTTT.

This clone was counted only a few times. The CDR3 region has the DNA TGTGCCAGCAGTTCCCTCTGGGCCCAGCGGGGCTATGAGCAGTACTTC. Translating gives CASSSLWAQRGYEQYF. This chain connects TRBV28 to TRBJ2-7; TRBD2 matches 7 bases. V was clipped by 4 bases and J by 7 bases; unmatched bases: 16. Germline CDR1 and CDR2: MDHEN and SYDVKM. The CDR3 loop spans 16 amino acids.

This clone was seen a few times. V usage is TRBV9 and J usage is TRBJ2-7; possible D gene TRBD1, 6 bases. This CDR3 has 14 amino acids. Germline V gene data show CDR1 as SGDLS and CDR2 as YYNGEE. V lost 4 bases to trimming and J lost 7 bases, with 18 bases between them. The CDR3 protein is CASSRQNRDGEQYF. CDR3 nucleotide sequence: TGTGCCAGCAGCCGCCAGAACAGGGACGGAGAGCAGTACTTC.

On this clone: The sample has other DNA sequences that encode this CDR3 too. CDR3 DNA: TGCGCCAGCAGCCAGGGACACAGCACAGATACGCAGTATTTT. Translation gives CASSQGHSTDTQYF. V is TRBV4-3 and J is TRBJ2-3; a weak D match, TRBD1 (6 bases). V lost 3 bases to trimming and J lost 0 bases, with 7 bases between them. Germline values: CDR1 LGHNA, CDR2 YSLEER. There are 14 residues in the CDR3.

This clone turned up a few times. This chain uses TRBV7-2 with TRBJ2-5; TRBD2 might be the D (6 bases). The germline gives CDR1 SGHTA, CDR2 FQGNSA. This CDR3 is built from 14 residues. V lost 5 bases to trimming and J lost 6 bases, with 16 bases between them. CDR3: CASSAPGLPKTQYF. The CDR3 region has the DNA TGTGCCAGCAGCGCCCCGGGACTCCCCAAGACCCAGTACTTC.

In this sample, this clone turned up a few times. The chain combines TRBV29-1 with TRBJ1-4; no firm D call. The CDR3 spans 10 residues. The germline V gene encodes CDR1 SQVTM and CDR2 ANQGSEA. Trimming left V 3 bases short and J 5 bases short, with 1 base between. CDR3 sequence (DNA): TGCAGCGTTGAGAATGAAAAACTGTTTTTT. It encodes CSVENEKLFF.

J is TRBJ1-3 and V is TRBV9, with D uncertain. Germline lookup yields CDR1 SGDLS and CDR2 YYNGEE. This CDR3 contains 17 residues. Trimming pared 0 bases from V and 0 bases from J, leaving 13 bases between. For the CDR3, the DNA is TGTGCCAGCAGCGTAGCTAGTCTCGGGGTCTCTGGAAACACCATATATTTT. Protein sequence: CASSVASLGVSGNTIYF.

This clone was detected only a few times. This chain links TRBV25-1 with TRBJ1-1; D is unresolved. V lost 4 bases and J 6 bases, leaving 12 bases between the germline ends. Germline CDR1 reads MGHDK; CDR2 reads SYGVNS. The CDR3 consists of 13 residues. The CDR3: CASSVDFGSEAFF. The CDR3 coding sequence is TGTGCCAGCAGTGTGGATTTCGGATCTGAAGCTTTCTTT.

This clone was detected only once. The chain couples TRBV6-5 to TRBJ1-5, with D unclear. CDR1 is MNHEY and CDR2 is SVGAGI in the germline V gene. V was pared by 5 bases and J by 0 bases, with 8 bases between. The CDR3 covers 14 residues. CDR3 bases: TGTGCCAGCAGTCAAGATTATAGCAATCAGCCCCAGCATTTT. The encoded protein is CASSQDYSNQPQHF.

This clone was detected a few times. This rearrangement joins TRBV10-3 to TRBJ2-2, with 7 bases fitting TRBD1. The J segment lost 0 bases and the V segment lost 6 bases, leaving 1 base of the junction unmatched. This CDR3 region has 14 residues. Germline V gives CDR1 ENHRY, CDR2 SYGVKD. CDR3 amino acids: CAIRGTANTGELFF. Here the CDR3 DNA reads TGTGCCATCAGGGGGACAGCGAACACCGGGGAGCTGTTTTTT.

This clone was seen more than once but under ten times. V is TRBV5-5 and J is TRBJ2-1; tentative D call: TRBD1 (7 bases). Between the trimmed V and J ends, which lost 3 bases and 6 bases, there was a span of 13 bases. The CDR3 has 14 residues. Looked up from germline, CDR1 is SGHKS and CDR2 is YYEKEE (reference sequence). CDR3 bases: TGTGCCAGCAGCTCCCGACAGGGAGGCAATGAGCAGTTCTTC. This encodes CASSSRQGGNEQFF. Variable domain in full (rest from reference TRBV5-5 and TRBJ2-1): DAGVTQSPTHLIKTRGQQVTLRCSPISGHKSVSWYQQVLGQGPQFIFQYYEKEERGRGNFPDRFSARQFPNYSSELNVNALLLGDSALYLCASSSRQGGNEQFFGPGTRLTVL.

The chain employs TRBV7-9 and TRBJ1-4; D remains ambiguous. Trimming pared 5 bases from V and 12 bases from J, leaving 13 bases between. The CDR3 totals 12 residues. Germline V gene data show CDR1 as SEHNR and CDR2 as FQNEAQ (reference sequence). The CDR3 loop is CASSLADGELFF. The CDR3 DNA reads as TGTGCCAGCAGCCTCGCGGACGGGGAACTGTTTTTT.